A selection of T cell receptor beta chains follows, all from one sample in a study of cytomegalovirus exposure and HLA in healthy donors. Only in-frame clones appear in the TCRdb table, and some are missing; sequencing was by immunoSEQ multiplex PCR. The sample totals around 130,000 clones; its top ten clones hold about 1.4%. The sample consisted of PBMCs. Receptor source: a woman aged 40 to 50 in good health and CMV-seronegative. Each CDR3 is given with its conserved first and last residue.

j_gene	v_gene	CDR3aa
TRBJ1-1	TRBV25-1	CASSAYRGTEAFF
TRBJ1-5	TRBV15	CATSSGQGQPQHF
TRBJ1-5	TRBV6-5	CASSPGGSGQPQHF
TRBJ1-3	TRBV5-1	CASSLVLQGHGGNTIYF
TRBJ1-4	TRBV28	CASSAQGYEKLFF
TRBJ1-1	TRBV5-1	CASSTAAGADTEAFF
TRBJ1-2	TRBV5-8	CASSLAAGWAAANYGYTF
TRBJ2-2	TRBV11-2	CASISDRAGTGELFF
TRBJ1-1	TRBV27	CASRQGAVEAFF
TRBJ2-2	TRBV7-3	CASSPTLNTGELFF
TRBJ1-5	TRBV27	CASSLKSENQPQHF
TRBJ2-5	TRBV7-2	CASSRLEGGATQYF
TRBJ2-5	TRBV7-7	CASSSAKGLETQYF
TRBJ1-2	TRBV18	CASSPPNRGDYGYTF
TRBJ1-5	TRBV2	CASKSGTGSGQPQHF
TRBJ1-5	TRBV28	CASSPGTPSNQPQHF
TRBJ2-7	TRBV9	CASSVARVGEQYF
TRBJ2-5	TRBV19	CASSIGPAGGQETQYF
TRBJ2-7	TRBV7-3	CASSLLGTGSGEQYF
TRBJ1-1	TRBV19	CASSIGRVNTEAFF
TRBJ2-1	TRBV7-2	CASSPRKTSGGQDEQFF
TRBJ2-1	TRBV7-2	CASSPGGSSYNEQFF
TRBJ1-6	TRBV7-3	CASSLRQGTGSPLHF
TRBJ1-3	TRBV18	CASSAESSGNTIYF
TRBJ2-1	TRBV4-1	CASSQLRSSSYNEQFF
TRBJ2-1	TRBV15	CATSRKRLAGWNEQFF
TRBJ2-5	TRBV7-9	CASSSTGGGETQYF
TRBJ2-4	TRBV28	CASSLISALAKNIQYF
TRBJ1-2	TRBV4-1	CASSQFETGLYGYTF
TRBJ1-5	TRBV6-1	CASRQASPLNQPQHF
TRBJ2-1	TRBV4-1	CASSQAGGPTEQFF
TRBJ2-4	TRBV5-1	CASSSGQGLAGGTILAKNIQYF
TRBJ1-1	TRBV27	CASSTGGYTEAFF
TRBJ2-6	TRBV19	CASSTGTGRAGANVLTF
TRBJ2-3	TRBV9	CASSSQPGLAADTQYF
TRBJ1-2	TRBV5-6	CASSSTGYGYTF
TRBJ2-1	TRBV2	CASSQQGRTYNEQFF
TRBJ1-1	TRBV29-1	CSVTRGRGNTEAFF
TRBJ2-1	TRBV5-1	CASSLVGESYNEQFF
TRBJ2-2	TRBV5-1	CASSLNRGPTGELFF
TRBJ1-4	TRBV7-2	CASSFLASEKLFF
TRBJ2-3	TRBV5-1	CASRGLSNTDTQYF
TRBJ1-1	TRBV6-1	CASSTGPNTEAFF
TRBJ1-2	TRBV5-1	CASSLLFGSAKDNYGYTF
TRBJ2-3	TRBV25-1	CASSDARITDTQYF
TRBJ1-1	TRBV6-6	CASKLDRGNTEAFF
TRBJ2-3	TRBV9	CASSVSNTDTQYF
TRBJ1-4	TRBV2	CASSGQRTTNEKLFF
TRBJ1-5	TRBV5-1	CASSLGQGNSNQPQHF